This T cell receptor beta chain was sequenced during a study of T cell responses to AZD1222 COVID-19 vaccine. Overall study findings and caveats: Targeting of unmutated variant regions was reportedly seen in nearly half of spike-specific TCRs. Spike was spanned by vaccine-associated CD4 TCRs, which were dominant at 160-218 and 743-854.

Repertoires were generated with immunoSEQ multiplex PCR, while TCRdb's copy carries only in-frame clones and drops some. The sample holds about 110,000 clones; roughly nine tenths are singletons and the top ten take 4.5% to 6%. A remark on this clone: The target antigen is unknown.

The CDR3 sequence is 14 residues long. V dropped 2 bases and J dropped 6 bases, with 13 bases sitting between them. Germline V gene data show CDR1 as ENHRY and CDR2 as SYGVKD. This chain connects TRBV10-3 to TRBJ1-1; a weak D match, TRBD1 (6 bases). The source is an adult who received the AZD1222 COVID-19 vaccine. The source material was peripheral blood, sampled 28 days after the second AZD1222 dose. DNA of the CDR3: TGTGCCATCAGTGAGGTAATGACAGGAGCTGAAGCTTTCTTT. Protein: CAISEVMTGAEAFF.